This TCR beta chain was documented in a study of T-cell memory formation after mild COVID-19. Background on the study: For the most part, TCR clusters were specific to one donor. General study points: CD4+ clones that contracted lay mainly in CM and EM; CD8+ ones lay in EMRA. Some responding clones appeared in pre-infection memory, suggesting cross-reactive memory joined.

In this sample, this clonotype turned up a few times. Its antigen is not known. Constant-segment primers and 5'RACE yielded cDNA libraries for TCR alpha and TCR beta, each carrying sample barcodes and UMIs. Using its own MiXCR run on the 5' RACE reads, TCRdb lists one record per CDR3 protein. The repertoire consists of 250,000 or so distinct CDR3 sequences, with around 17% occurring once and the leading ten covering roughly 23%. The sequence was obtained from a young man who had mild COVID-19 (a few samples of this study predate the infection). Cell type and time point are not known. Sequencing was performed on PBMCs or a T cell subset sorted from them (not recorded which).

The DNA for the CDR3 is TGTGCCAGCAGTCAGACAGGGGGCGAGCAGTACTTC. Protein sequence: CASSQTGGEQYF. The V gene is TRBV6-2 or TRBV6-3, the J gene TRBJ2-7; 9 bases are a match to TRBD1. CDR3 length: 12 residues. From germline, CDR1 is MNHEY and CDR2 SVGEGT. J was trimmed by 6 bases and V by 5 bases; bases with no gene match: 2.